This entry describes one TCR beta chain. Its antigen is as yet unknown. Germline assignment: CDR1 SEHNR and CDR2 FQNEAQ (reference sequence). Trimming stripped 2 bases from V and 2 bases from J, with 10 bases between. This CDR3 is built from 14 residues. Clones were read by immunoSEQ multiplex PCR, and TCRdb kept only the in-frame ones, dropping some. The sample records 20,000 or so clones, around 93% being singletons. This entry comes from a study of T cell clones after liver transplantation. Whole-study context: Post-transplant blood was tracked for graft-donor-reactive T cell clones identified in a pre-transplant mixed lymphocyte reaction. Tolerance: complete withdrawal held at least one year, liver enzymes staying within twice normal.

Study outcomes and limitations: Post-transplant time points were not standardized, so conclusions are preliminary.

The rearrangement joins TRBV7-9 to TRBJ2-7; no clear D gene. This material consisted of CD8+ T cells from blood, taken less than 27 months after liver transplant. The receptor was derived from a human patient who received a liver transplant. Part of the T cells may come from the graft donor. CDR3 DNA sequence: TGTGCCAGCAGCTTAAGGACGGATCCCTACGAGCAGTACTTC. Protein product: CASSLRTDPYEQYF.